This T cell receptor (beta chain) is from a study of OX40 agonist ivuxolimab in advanced cancers. Background for the entire study: The costimulatory receptor OX40 (CD134) was targeted by ivuxolimab, a fully human IgG2 agonistic monoclonal antibody. Intravenous ivuxolimab was administered to patients every 2 weeks at six dose levels: 0.01, 0.1, 0.3, 1.5, 3 and 10 mg/kg. In the dose-escalation cohort, over 65% of patients were male, and the mean age was approximately 60 years, with a range of roughly 20 to 80. The paper covers the monotherapy dose-escalation part of the phase I ivuxolimab trial, which included N of about 51 patients. Prior anti-PD-1, anti-PD-L1 or anti-CTLA-4 therapy was permitted, and checkpoint inhibitors had been received by less than 45% of dose-escalation patients. Partial responses were achieved by three dose-escalation patients, of whom one had hepatocellular carcinoma and two had cutaneous melanoma. Of the approximately 53 patients in dose escalation, around 19 had hepatocellular carcinoma, some 15 had melanoma, 9 had renal cell carcinoma and 9 had head and neck cancer. Peripheral TCRbeta sequencing aimed to test whether ivuxolimab altered TCR sequence diversity and caused clonal T-cell expansion. General conclusions and limits of the study: At doses from 0.1 to 3.0 mg/kg, clonal expansion was seen in both CD4+ and CD8+ blood T cells between baseline and week 6. Low levels of normalized T-cell clonal expansion were also shown by some nonresponding patients. The antigen specificity of the clonally expanded peripheral T cells was not determined. In the 0.1-3.0 mg/kg groups, partial responders had among the lowest normalized peripheral clonal expansion, particularly in CD8+ T cells. After ivuxolimab, CD8+ T cells had more expanded clones than CD4+ T cells on average.

Patients with autoimmune disease history or receiving systemic immunosuppression were excluded from the trial. Peripheral blood for TCR sequencing was drawn from every dose cohort at baseline, at cycle 4 day 1 and at cycle 7 day 1. Samples were obtained from an open-label, multicenter, first-in-human phase I dose-escalation trial of ivuxolimab. The trial enrolled adults with locally advanced or metastatic head and neck squamous cell, hepatocellular, melanoma or renal cell carcinoma. Before TCR sequencing, CD4+ and CD8+ T cells were separately sorted from peripheral blood. Genomic DNA was isolated from the sorted cells so that the TCRbeta CDR3 region could be sequenced. TCRbeta CDR3 regions were sequenced using the immunoSEQ Assay. TCRdb's version of the immuneACCESS table is confined to in-frame rearrangements and falls short of the full clone set. An unresolved V gene accounts for under half of the shortfall where checked; the remainder is of unknown origin. Recorded for this sample are 90,000 to 95,000 clones; about 90% of them occurred a single time. Of the sample, approximately 4% falls within the top ten clones.

On this clone: Its antigen has not been determined. Base-call qualities are not available, and no considerably larger clone is one nucleotide away.

CDR3 length: 15 amino acids, cysteine to phenylalanine. Here the CDR3 DNA is all that survives: 45 bases in frame from base 1. The CDR1 and CDR2 encoded by the germline V gene are SGHRS and YFSETQ. Trimming accounts for 1 base at V and 3 bases at J, while the number of junction bases matched to no gene is 3. The sequences come from CD4+ or CD8+ T cells sorted from blood, collected in a trial of the OX40 agonist ivuxolimab. The sequence came from an adult with an advanced solid tumor such as melanoma, head and neck, liver or kidney cancer. The chain links TRBV5-1 with TRBJ2-1; TRBD2 lines up with 8 middle nucleotides. CDR3 reads: CASSLSGGGYNEQFF. The nucleotide sequence is given as TGCGCCAGCAGCTTGAGCGGGGGCGGCTACAATGAGCAGTTCTTC.